The TCR beta chain described here comes from a study of molecular identifiers for immune sequencing clone quantification. This clonotype was counted a few times. The antigen remains undetermined. This CDR3 has 12 amino acids. The germline V gene encodes CDR1 MDHEN and CDR2 SYDVKM. Deletions cut 2 bases from V and 4 bases from J, with 3 bases between. A single record per CDR3 protein comes from TCRdb applying MiXCR to the PCR reads. The repertoire consists of 100,000 or so distinct CDR3 sequences, with roughly 38% occurring once and the leading ten covering around 3.9%. Study findings and constraints: Spiked Jurkat TCR RNA from one cell was reportedly detectable among fewer than 1.3 million naive cells.

What was sequenced was naive CD8+ T cells from blood, with Jurkat cell RNA spiked in. As for subset: FACS-sorted CD8+CD4-CCR7+CD45RA+ naive T cells. V and J are TRBV28 and TRBJ2-1; no clear D gene. The origin of this receptor is a human donor in good health. Some libraries in this study had Jurkat cell RNA spiked in. CDR3 nucleotides: TGTGCCAGCAGTTTACCTTACAATGAGCAGTTCTTC. This gives the protein CASSLPYNEQFF.